Listed here are 13 T cell receptor beta chains from one sample, sequenced in a study of beta chain features in type 1 diabetes. Their recognized antigens are unknown. What was sequenced were expressed TCRB transcripts, since all of the isolated RNA had been reverse transcribed. Measured with immunoSEQ multiplex PCR; TCRdb has only the in-frame clones, and not every one. Of 600,000 to 750,000 clones listed, approximately 13% were seen once; the top ten hold around 0.12%. Overall study results and limits: Among all four CD4+ subsets, Type 1 diabetes patients had TCRB CDR3s that were moderately but significantly shorter.

Sample: naive CD4+ T cells from blood. Source of these receptors: a man younger than 40 with type 1 diabetes.

The chain couples TRBV7-2 to TRBJ2-7, with D uncertain. CDR3 length equals 14 residues. V was cut by 2 bases and J by 2 bases, with 10 bases left in between. Germline CDR1 SGHTA, CDR2 FQGNSA. The CDR3, as DNA: TGTGCCAGCAGCTTAAGAAACAGCGCCTACGAGCAGTACTTC. Amino acid sequence: CASSLRNSAYEQYF.

This sequence joins TRBV5-6 and TRBJ1-2, with D unclear. V lost 1 base, J lost 5 bases, and 3 bases lay in between. The CDR3 has 11 amino acids. In germline, CDR1 is SGHDT, CDR2 YYEEEE. CDR3 nucleotides: TGTGCCAGCAGCTTGATGTATGGCTACACCTTC. It specifies CASSLMYGYTF.

V usage is TRBV12-5 and J usage is TRBJ2-5; possibly TRBD2 for D (5 bases). Germline CDR1 and CDR2: LGHNT and FRNRAP. The CDR3 contains 18 residues. V was pared by 5 bases and J by 0 bases, with 22 bases between. The CDR3 loop is CASGRDRTLRWYQETQYF. The CDR3 nucleotides are TGTGCTAGTGGTCGGGATCGGACTTTACGCTGGTACCAAGAGACCCAGTACTTC.

This clone turned up a few times. The CDR3, as DNA: TGTGCCAGCAGCCCTTCAGGGGGAGGTCAGCCCCAGCATTTT. This encodes CASSPSGGGQPQHF. This chain uses TRBV7-8 with TRBJ1-5, with 7 bases fitting TRBD1. CDR3 length: 14 residues. Germline CDR1 is SGHVS and CDR2 is FQNEAQ. The V and J ends lost 5 bases and 6 bases, in that order; junction bases with no gene match: 7.

The rearrangement uses TRBV7-9 and TRBJ2-5; 7 bases are shared with TRBD1. V was pared by 5 bases and J by 2 bases, with 5 bases of the junction left unmatched. The CDR3 is 14 residues long. Germline lookup yields CDR1 SEHNR and CDR2 FQNEAQ (reference sequence). The CDR3 loop reads CASSRPDRQETQYF. In DNA, the CDR3 is TGTGCCAGCAGCCGACCGGACAGGCAAGAGACCCAGTACTTC.

The chain employs TRBV5-1 and TRBJ2-1; no reliable D call. This CDR3 contains 14 residues. Looked up from germline, CDR1 is SGHRS and CDR2 is YFSETQ. V lost 2 bases and J lost 0, with 6 bases in between. In nucleotides, the CDR3 is TGCGCCAGCAGCTTCGGAGACTCCTACAATGAGCAGTTCTTC. It encodes CASSFGDSYNEQFF.

The CDR3 spells CASSLRLSSGNTIYF. The CDR3 nucleotides read TGTGCCAGCAGTTTACGGCTGAGCTCTGGAAACACCATATATTTT. The chain joins TRBV28 to TRBJ1-3; D uncertain. The V and J ends lost 2 bases and 0 bases respectively, with 8 bases between them. This CDR3 spans 15 amino acids. The germline V gene has CDR1 MDHEN and CDR2 SYDVKM. The complete variable domain, with remaining parts taken from reference TRBV28 and TRBJ1-3, reads DVKVTQSSRYLVKRTGEKVFLECVQDMDHENMFWYRQDPGLGLRLIYFSYDVKMKEKGDIPEGYSVSREKKERFSLILESASTNQTSMYLCASSLRLSSGNTIYFGEGSWLTVV.

The J gene is TRBJ2-4, the V gene TRBV18; TRBD1 is a possible D gene (5 bases). CDR1 and CDR2 (germline): KGHSH, LQKENI. The V and J ends lost 2 bases and 1 base respectively, with 15 bases between them. The CDR3 sequence is 17 residues long. CDR3 DNA sequence: TGTGCCAGCTCACCATCTTCGGCAGGGATGGCCAAAAACATTCAGTACTTC. Translation gives CASSPSSAGMAKNIQYF.

V is TRBV9 and J is TRBJ2-2, with D uncertain. Germline lookup yields CDR1 SGDLS and CDR2 YYNGEE. V was clipped by 4 bases and J by 4 bases, with 5 bases between them. This CDR3 region has 12 residues. The CDR3 region has the DNA TGTGCCAGCAGCCTAAGCACCGGGGAGCTGTTTTTT. Translation: CASSLSTGELFF. Looking up the rest from reference TRBV9 and TRBJ2-2 gives the full variable domain: DSGVTQTPKHLITATGQRVTLRCSPRSGDLSVYWYQQSLDQGLQFLIQYYNGEERAKGNILERFSAQQFPDLHSELNLSSLELGDSALYFCASSLSTGELFFGEGSRLTVL.

The chain employs TRBV6-6 and TRBJ1-2; D possibly corresponds to TRBD1 (6 bases). The ends were cut back, 6 bases at V and 4 bases at J, with 15 bases in the middle. The CDR3 sequence is 14 residues long. The germline V gene has CDR1 MNHNY and CDR2 SVGAGI (reference sequence). This chain's CDR3 is CASRVEGGIYGYTF. CDR3 DNA: TGTGCCAGCAGGGTGGAAGGGGGGATCTATGGCTACACCTTC.

A few counts support this clone. The J gene is TRBJ2-7, the V gene TRBV28; D possibly corresponds to TRBD1 (6 bases). V lost 5 bases to trimming and J lost 3 bases, with 26 bases between them. CDR3 length: 18 amino acids. Germline V gene lookup returns CDR1 MDHEN and CDR2 SYDVKM. The CDR3 DNA follows: TGTGCCAGCAGTCCCCTACTTCCTAATACCGGACAGAGCTACGAGCAGTACTTC. Translated: CASSPLLPNTGQSYEQYF. Combining the CDR3 with reference TRBV28 and TRBJ2-7 gives the whole variable domain DVKVTQSSRYLVKRTGEKVFLECVQDMDHENMFWYRQDPGLGLRLIYFSYDVKMKEKGDIPEGYSVSREKKERFSLILESASTNQTSMYLCASSPLLPNTGQSYEQYFGPGTRLTVT.

The chain recombines TRBV30 with TRBJ1-2; a possible D gene is TRBD1 (6 bases). The CDR3 runs to 15 residues. Germline CDR1 GTSNPN, CDR2 SVGIG (reference sequence). Trimming took 3 bases from V and 4 from J, leaving 18 bases between them. The DNA of the CDR3 is TGTGCCTGGAGGGCCCCTCGGGACACGCGCTATGGCTACACCTTC. Protein product: CAWRAPRDTRYGYTF.

The J gene is TRBJ2-3, the V gene TRBV5-1, with 8 positions matching TRBD2. CDR3 length equals 14 residues. V lost 2 bases and J lost 4; bases outside the gene matches: 3. In germline, CDR1 is SGHRS, CDR2 YFSETQ. The CDR3 loop reads CASSLSGGADTQYF. The CDR3 DNA reads TGCGCCAGCAGCTTAAGCGGGGGTGCAGATACGCAGTATTTT.